These 18 T cell receptor beta chains came from one sample sequenced in a study of PD-1 blockade in classical Hodgkin lymphoma. Libraries were prepared by immunoSEQ multiplex PCR; TCRdb keeps only in-frame clonotypes and omits some of them. The sample holds tens of thousands of clones; 80% to 90% are singletons and the top ten take approximately 15%. Following autologous stem cell transplantation, relapse occurred in every patient, and exposure to brentuximab vedotin varied. The sample in question was peripheral blood mononuclear cells (PBMCs), obtained at baseline. These receptors originate from a human donor with classical Hodgkin lymphoma.

This rearrangement joins TRBV6-6 to TRBJ1-5; D is perhaps TRBD1 (6 bases). The CDR3 is 16 residues long. V was clipped by 2 bases and J by 1 base, with 12 bases between them. Germline V gene data show CDR1 as MNHNY and CDR2 as SVGAGI (reference sequence). CDR3 sequence (DNA): TGTGCCAGCAGTTACGTACAGGGAGGGAGCAATCAGCCCCAGCATTTT. As protein: CASSYVQGGSNQPQHF.

The rearrangement links TRBV10-2 to TRBJ1-5; D might be TRBD1 (5 bases). This CDR3 has 19 residues. Germline V gives CDR1 WSHSY, CDR2 SAAADI. V was cut by 0 bases and J by 0 bases, with 18 bases left in between. CDR3 sequence (DNA): TGCGCCAGCAGTGAGTCCCGGGACCCCGATCTATTTAGCAATCAGCCCCAGCATTTT. This sequence encodes CASSESRDPDLFSNQPQHF.

J is TRBJ1-1 and V is TRBV10-3, with D unclear. Between the trimmed V and J ends, which lost 2 bases and 3 bases, there was a span of 10 bases. The CDR3 covers 14 residues. The V gene's germline CDR1 is ENHRY and CDR2 SYGVKD. The CDR3 loop is CAISEGRKDTEAFF. As DNA, the CDR3 is TGTGCCATCAGTGAGGGGAGGAAGGACACTGAAGCTTTCTTT.

The chain employs TRBV18 and TRBJ2-7, with 14 bases identical to TRBD2. The CDR3 is made up of 18 amino acids. Germline trimming cut 1 base from V and 0 bases from J; bases unmatched to any gene: 5. The germline V gene has CDR1 KGHSH and CDR2 LQKENI. DNA for the CDR3: TGTGCCAGCTCACCACGGACTAGCGGGGGGCCAAGCTCCTACGAGCAGTACTTC. This codes for CASSPRTSGGPSSYEQYF.

V and J are TRBV30 and TRBJ1-2; 7 nucleotides match TRBD1. Germline trimming cut 7 bases from V and 4 bases from J; bases unmatched to any gene: 24. The germline CDR1 and CDR2 sequences are GTSNPN and SVGIG (reference sequence). The CDR3 is made up of 18 amino acids. Written as DNA, the CDR3 is TGTGCCTCTGACCCCGGGACAGCCATTCCCCACGAGCTCTATGGCTACACCTTC. This sequence encodes CASDPGTAIPHELYGYTF.

The chain employs TRBV9 and TRBJ2-5, with 8 bases fitting TRBD2. The V segment lost 4 bases and the J segment 2 bases; nucleotides outside the gene matches: 10. Per germline, CDR1 SGDLS and CDR2 YYNGEE. CDR3 length: 16 residues. As DNA, the CDR3 is TGTGCCAGCAGCATGGGACTAGTAGGGAGGCAAGAGACCCAGTACTTC. Its translation is CASSMGLVGRQETQYF.

J is TRBJ2-1 and V is TRBV4-1; TRBD2 is a possible D gene (5 bases). Germline V gene sequence: CDR1 MGHRA, CDR2 YSYEKL. This CDR3 is built from 12 residues. The V gene lost 4 bases and the J gene lost 9 bases, with 10 bases spanning the gap. Written as DNA, the CDR3 is TGCGCCAGCAGCCCCCCTGGGAGTGAGCAGTTCTTC. The encoded protein is CASSPPGSEQFF.

The rearrangement uses TRBV7-2 and TRBJ2-1; 12 bases fit TRBD2. Losses at the gene ends were 5 bases for V and 1 base for J; bases not matched to a gene: 9. The CDR3 consists of 18 residues. CDR1 is SGHTA, CDR2 FQGNSA, per germline. The CDR3 region has the DNA TGTGCCAGCAGCCACTCCCGGACTAGCGGGGTATCCTACAATGAGCAGTTCTTC. Translating gives CASSHSRTSGVSYNEQFF.

The chain recombines TRBV14 with TRBJ2-1, with D maybe TRBD2 (5 bases). The CDR3 has 13 amino acids. Germline-derived CDR1 and CDR2 are SGHDN and FVKESK. V shed 0 bases and J shed 11 bases, with 11 bases lying between them. The DNA for the CDR3 is TGTGCCAGCAGCCAAGATTTGGAGGTTAAGCAGTTCTTC. It codes for CASSQDLEVKQFF.

As regards this clone: Mismatch with germline at one junction end may stem from a read error. The chain combines TRBV13 with TRBJ1-1; 10 bases map to TRBD1. Germline CDR1 and CDR2: PRHDT and FYEKMQ (reference sequence). The CDR3 has 14 amino acids. CDR3 amino acids: CASSLGGQGISWIF. CDR3 nucleotides: TGTGCCAGCAGCTTAGGGGGACAGGGGATAAGCTGGATCTTT.

This chain connects TRBV2 to TRBJ2-2, with TRBD1 as a possible D gene (6 bases). This CDR3 contains 13 residues. The V gene's germline CDR1 is SNHLY and CDR2 FYNNEI. V lost 4 bases and J 7 bases, leaving 10 bases between the germline ends. The CDR3 DNA sequence: TGTGCCAGCAGTGCAGGGGTTGGCGGGGAGCTGTTTTTT. Translated, it gives CASSAGVGGELFF.

The genes are TRBV4-1 and TRBJ1-6; possible D gene TRBD1, 5 bases. The ends were cut back, 2 bases at V and 9 bases at J, with 8 bases in the middle. Germline loops: CDR1 MGHRA, CDR2 YSYEKL. The CDR3 length is 13 residues. DNA of the CDR3: TGCGCCAGCAGCCAACCAGGGCTTTCACCCCTCCACTTT. It yields the protein CASSQPGLSPLHF.

This clone was counted a few times. The rearrangement joins TRBV10-3 to TRBJ2-2; 7 bases match TRBD1. With V trimmed by 6 bases and J by 2 bases, 9 bases remained unmatched. Germline-derived CDR1 and CDR2 are ENHRY and SYGVKD. CDR3 size: 16 residues. The CDR3, as DNA: TGTGCCATCAGCATCGTCGGACAGGATAACACCGGGGAGCTGTTTTTT. Translating it yields CAISIVGQDNTGELFF.

This sequence joins TRBV7-8 and TRBJ2-2; TRBD2 is a possible D gene (5 bases). V lost 4 bases to trimming and J lost 0 bases, with 15 bases between them. The CDR3 spans 17 residues. CDR1 is SGHVS, CDR2 FQNEAQ, per germline. In DNA form, the CDR3 reads TGTGCCAGCAGCTGGATTCAGCTGGGAGCGAACACCGGGGAGCTGTTTTTT. It yields the protein CASSWIQLGANTGELFF.

The V gene is TRBV7-9, the J gene TRBJ1-2; the D gene is possibly TRBD1 (5 bases). Germline lookup yields CDR1 SEHNR and CDR2 FQNEAQ (reference sequence). The CDR3 extends over 14 amino acids. V was cut by 5 bases and J by 7 bases, with 17 bases left in between. The CDR3 is CASSPHIDSTGYTF. In DNA, the CDR3 is TGTGCCAGCAGCCCTCACATCGACAGTACTGGCTACACCTTC.

This chain uses TRBV9 with TRBJ2-3; TRBD2 aligns across 9 bases. Germline-derived CDR1 and CDR2 are SGDLS and YYNGEE. The ends lost 3 bases at V and 2 bases at J; junction bases unmatched: 1. This CDR3 has 14 residues. The CDR3 protein is CASSASGDTDTQYF. The CDR3, as DNA: TGTGCCAGCAGCGCTAGCGGGGACACAGATACGCAGTATTTT.

The rearrangement links TRBV7-6 to TRBJ1-2, with D unresolved. Germline loops: CDR1 SGHVS, CDR2 FNYEAQ. The CDR3 length is 13 residues. V was clipped by 5 bases and J by 4 bases, with 11 bases between them. CDR3 loop: CASSADAFYGYTF. The CDR3, as DNA: TGTGCCAGCAGCGCCGACGCTTTCTATGGCTACACCTTC.

V usage is TRBV28 and J usage is TRBJ2-6, with TRBD2 as a possible D gene (6 bases). Trimming left V 5 bases short and J 0 bases short, with 17 bases between. Looked up from germline, CDR1 is MDHEN and CDR2 is SYDVKM. The CDR3 runs to 18 residues. CDR3 sequence: CASSPRGSSLSGANVLTF. DNA for the CDR3: TGTGCCAGCAGTCCCCGGGGGTCCTCCCTCTCTGGGGCCAACGTCCTGACTTTC.